This TCR beta chain was recorded in a study of T-cell reconstitution after alpha-beta-depleted transplantation in children. General study results and limits: T-cell counts and diversity at one year post-transplant came mainly from newly produced T cells. Expanded clones from the graft, numbering several hundred, reportedly supplied alpha-beta T cells about two months after transplant.

Unique molecular identifiers were incorporated into the prepared TCRbeta library. TCRdb re-called the PCR reads with MiXCR, one entry per CDR3 protein. The table records roughly 400,000 distinct CDR3 sequences, roughly 44% of them present only once. V lost 5 bases, J lost 3 bases, and 8 bases stayed unmatched. This CDR3 contains 15 residues. CDR1 is SEHNR, CDR2 FQNEAQ, per germline (reference sequence). This clonotype was seen more than once but under ten times. What it binds is unknown. The chain links TRBV7-9 to TRBJ2-7; TRBD1 agrees at 9 bases. The specimen was PBMCs, collected before TCRalphabeta/CD19-depleted stem cell transplant. The source of this sequence is a girl aged 2 to 10 with aplastic anemia, due to receive a stem cell transplant. The CDR3, as DNA: TGTGCCAGCAGCCGCCGGGGACAGGGTGTCTACGAGCAGTACTTC. Its protein is CASSRRGQGVYEQYF.